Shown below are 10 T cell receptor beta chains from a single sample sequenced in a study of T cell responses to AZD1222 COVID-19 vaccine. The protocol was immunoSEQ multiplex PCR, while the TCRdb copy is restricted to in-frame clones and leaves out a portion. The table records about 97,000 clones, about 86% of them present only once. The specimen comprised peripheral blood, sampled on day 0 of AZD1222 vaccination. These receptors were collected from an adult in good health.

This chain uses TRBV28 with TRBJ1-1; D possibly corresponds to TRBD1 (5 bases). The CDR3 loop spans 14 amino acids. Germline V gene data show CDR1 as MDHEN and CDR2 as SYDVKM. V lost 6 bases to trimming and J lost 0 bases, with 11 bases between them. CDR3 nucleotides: TGTGCCAGCAGCCAACGGGGGATGAACACTGAAGCTTTCTTT. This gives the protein CASSQRGMNTEAFF.

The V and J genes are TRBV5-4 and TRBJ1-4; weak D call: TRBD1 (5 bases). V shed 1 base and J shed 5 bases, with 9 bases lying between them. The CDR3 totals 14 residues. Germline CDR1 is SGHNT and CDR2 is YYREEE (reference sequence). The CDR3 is CASSLTGFNEKLFF. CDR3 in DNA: TGTGCCAGCAGCTTGACAGGATTCAATGAAAAACTGTTTTTT. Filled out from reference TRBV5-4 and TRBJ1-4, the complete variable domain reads ETGVTQSPTHLIKTRGQQVTLRCSSQSGHNTVSWYQQALGQGPQFIFQYYREEENGRGNFPPRFSGLQFPNYSSELNVNALELDDSALYLCASSLTGFNEKLFFGSGTQLSVL.

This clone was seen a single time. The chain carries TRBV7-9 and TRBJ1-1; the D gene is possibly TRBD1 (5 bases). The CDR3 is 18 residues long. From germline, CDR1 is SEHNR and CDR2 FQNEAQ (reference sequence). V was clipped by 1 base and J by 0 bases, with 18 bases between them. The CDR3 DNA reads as TGTGCCAGCAGCTTAGTGGGGACGGGGATAGATATGAACACTGAAGCTTTCTTT. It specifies CASSLVGTGIDMNTEAFF. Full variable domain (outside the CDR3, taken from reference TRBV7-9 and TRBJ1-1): DTGVSQNPRHKITKRGQNVTFRCDPISEHNRLYWYRQTLGQGPEFLTYFQNEAQLEKSRLLSDRFSAERPKGSFSTLEIQRTEQGDSAMYLCASSLVGTGIDMNTEAFFGQGTRLTVV.

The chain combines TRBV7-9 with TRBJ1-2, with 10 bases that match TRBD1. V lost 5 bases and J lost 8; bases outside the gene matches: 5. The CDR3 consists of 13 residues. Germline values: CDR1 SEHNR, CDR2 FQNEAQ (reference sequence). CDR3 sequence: CASSPTGGYGYTF. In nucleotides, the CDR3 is TGTGCCAGCAGCCCGACAGGGGGCTACGGCTACACCTTC.

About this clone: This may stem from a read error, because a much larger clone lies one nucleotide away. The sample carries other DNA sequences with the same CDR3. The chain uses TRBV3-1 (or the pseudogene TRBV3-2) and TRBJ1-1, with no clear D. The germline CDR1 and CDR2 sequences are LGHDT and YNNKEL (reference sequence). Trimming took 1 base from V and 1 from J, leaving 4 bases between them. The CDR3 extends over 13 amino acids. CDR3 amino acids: CASSQVSNTEAFF. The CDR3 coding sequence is TGTGCCAGCAGCCAAGTGTCGAACACTGAAGCTTTCTTT.

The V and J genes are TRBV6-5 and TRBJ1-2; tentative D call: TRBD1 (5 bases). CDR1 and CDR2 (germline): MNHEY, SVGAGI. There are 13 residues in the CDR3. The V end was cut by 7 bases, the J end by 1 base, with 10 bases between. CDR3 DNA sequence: TGTGCCAGCACCAAGACAGTTAACTATGGCTACACCTTC. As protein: CASTKTVNYGYTF.

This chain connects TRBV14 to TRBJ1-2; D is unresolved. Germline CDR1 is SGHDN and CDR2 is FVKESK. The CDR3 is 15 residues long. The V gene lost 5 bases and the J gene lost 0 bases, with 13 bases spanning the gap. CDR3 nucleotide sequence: TGTGCCAGCAGCGAACCACACATATCTAACTATGGCTACACCTTC. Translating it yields CASSEPHISNYGYTF.

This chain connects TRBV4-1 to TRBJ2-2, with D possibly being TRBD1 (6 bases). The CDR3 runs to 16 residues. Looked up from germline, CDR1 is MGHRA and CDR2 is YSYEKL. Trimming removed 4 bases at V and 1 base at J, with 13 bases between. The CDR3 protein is CASSRDDRLNTGELFF. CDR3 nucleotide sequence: TGCGCCAGCAGCCGGGACGACAGGCTGAACACCGGGGAGCTGTTTTTT.

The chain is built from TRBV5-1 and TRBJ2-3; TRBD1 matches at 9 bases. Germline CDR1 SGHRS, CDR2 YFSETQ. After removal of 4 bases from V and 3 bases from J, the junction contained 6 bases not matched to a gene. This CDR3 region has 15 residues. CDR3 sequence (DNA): TGCGCCAGCAGCGCGGGACAGGGAGCAACAGATACGCAGTATTTT. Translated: CASSAGQGATDTQYF.

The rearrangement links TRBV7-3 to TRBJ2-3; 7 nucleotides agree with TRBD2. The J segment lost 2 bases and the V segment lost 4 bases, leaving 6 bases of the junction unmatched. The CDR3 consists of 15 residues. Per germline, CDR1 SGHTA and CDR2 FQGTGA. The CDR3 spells CASSSGGRTTDTQYF. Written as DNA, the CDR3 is TGTGCCAGCAGCTCCGGGGGGAGAACCACAGATACGCAGTATTTT.